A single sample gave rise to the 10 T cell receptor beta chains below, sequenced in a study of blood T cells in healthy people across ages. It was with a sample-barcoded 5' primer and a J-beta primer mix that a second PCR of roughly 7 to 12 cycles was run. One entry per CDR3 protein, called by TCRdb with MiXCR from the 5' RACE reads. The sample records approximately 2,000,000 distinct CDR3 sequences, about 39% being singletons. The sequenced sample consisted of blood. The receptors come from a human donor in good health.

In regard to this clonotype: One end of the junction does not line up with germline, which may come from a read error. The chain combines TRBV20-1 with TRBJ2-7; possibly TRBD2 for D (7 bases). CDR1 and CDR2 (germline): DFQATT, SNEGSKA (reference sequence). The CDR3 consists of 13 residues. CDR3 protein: CSARDSGGYGQYF. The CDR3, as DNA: TGCAGTGCTAGAGATTCGGGGGGCTACGGGCAGTACTTC.

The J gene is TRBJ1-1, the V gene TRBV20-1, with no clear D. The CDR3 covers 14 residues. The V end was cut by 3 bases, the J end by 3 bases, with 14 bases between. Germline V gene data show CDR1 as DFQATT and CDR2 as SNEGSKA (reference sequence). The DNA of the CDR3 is TGCAGTGCTAGTAGAGGCTCCGGGGACACTGAAGCTTTCTTT. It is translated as CSASRGSGDTEAFF.

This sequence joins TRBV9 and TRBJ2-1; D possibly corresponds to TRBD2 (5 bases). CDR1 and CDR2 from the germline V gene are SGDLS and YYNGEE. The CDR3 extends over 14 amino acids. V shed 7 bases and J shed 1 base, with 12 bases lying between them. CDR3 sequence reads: CASQRAASYNEQFF. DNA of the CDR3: TGTGCCAGCCAGCGAGCGGCTTCCTACAATGAGCAGTTCTTC.

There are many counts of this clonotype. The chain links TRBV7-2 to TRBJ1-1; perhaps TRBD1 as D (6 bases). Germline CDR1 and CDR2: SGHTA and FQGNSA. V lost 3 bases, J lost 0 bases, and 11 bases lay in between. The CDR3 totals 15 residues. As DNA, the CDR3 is TGTGCCAGCAGCTTGAAGACAGGCCTGAACACTGAAGCTTTCTTT. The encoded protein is CASSLKTGLNTEAFF.

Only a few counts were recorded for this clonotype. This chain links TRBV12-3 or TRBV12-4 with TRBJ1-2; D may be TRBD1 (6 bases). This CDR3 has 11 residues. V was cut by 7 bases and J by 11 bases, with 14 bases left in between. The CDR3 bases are TGTGCCAGCACAGGGGTTGGGAAATACACCTTC. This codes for CASTGVGKYTF.

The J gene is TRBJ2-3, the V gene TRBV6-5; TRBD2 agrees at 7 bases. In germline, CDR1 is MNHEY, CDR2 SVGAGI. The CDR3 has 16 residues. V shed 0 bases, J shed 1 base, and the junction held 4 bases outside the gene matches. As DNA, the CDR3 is TGTGCCAGCAGTTACTCGCCTAGCGGACGCACAGATACGCAGTATTTT. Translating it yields CASSYSPSGRTDTQYF.

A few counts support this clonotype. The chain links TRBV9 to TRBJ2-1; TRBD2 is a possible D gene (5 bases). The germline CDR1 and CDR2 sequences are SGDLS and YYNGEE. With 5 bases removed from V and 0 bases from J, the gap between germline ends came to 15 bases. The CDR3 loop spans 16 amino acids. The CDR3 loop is CASRATGSGSYNEQFF. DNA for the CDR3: TGTGCCAGCAGGGCTACGGGGTCCGGCTCCTACAATGAGCAGTTCTTC. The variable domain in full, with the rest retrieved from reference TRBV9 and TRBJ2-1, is DSGVTQTPKHLITATGQRVTLRCSPRSGDLSVYWYQQSLDQGLQFLIQYYNGEERAKGNILERFSAQQFPDLHSELNLSSLELGDSALYFCASRATGSGSYNEQFFGPGTRLTVL.

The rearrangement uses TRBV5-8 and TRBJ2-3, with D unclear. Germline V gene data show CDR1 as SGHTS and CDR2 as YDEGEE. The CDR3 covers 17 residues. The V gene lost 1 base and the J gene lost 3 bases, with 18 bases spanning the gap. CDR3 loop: CASSLRVDLISTDTQYF. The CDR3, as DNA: TGTGCCAGCAGCTTGAGGGTTGATTTGATCAGTACAGATACGCAGTATTTT.

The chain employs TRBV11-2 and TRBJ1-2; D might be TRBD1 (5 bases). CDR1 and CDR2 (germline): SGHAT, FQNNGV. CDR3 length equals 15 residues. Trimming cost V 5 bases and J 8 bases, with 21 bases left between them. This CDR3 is CASSPRLDGGKGYTF. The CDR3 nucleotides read TGTGCCAGCAGCCCCCGTCTAGATGGGGGTAAGGGCTACACCTTC.

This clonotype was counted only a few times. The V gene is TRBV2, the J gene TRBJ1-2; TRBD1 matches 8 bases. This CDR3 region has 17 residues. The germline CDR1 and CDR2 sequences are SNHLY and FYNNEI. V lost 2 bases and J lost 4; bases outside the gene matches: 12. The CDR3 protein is CASSEPDTDRVSYGYTF. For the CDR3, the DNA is TGTGCCAGCAGTGAACCTGATACGGACAGGGTCAGCTATGGCTACACCTTC.